This entry is about one TCR beta chain. The PCR had 60 Vbeta and 13 Jbeta primers. The assay was immunoSEQ multiplex PCR, and TCRdb's table has in-frame clones only and misses some. The sample consists of about 140,000 clones, roughly three quarters of them appearing once. This specimen belongs to a study of cytomegalovirus exposure and HLA in healthy donors. Study details: There were about 85 million unique TCRs (from HLA-typed donors) in an early data release.

Looked up from germline, CDR1 is SGDLS and CDR2 is YYNGEE. Trimming took 0 bases from V and 2 from J, leaving 5 bases between them. CDR3 length: 13 residues. The source material was PBMCs. This TCR came from a woman aged 45 to 65 in good health and CMV-seronegative. V and J are TRBV9 and TRBJ2-5; D is ambiguous. CDR3 nucleotide sequence: TGTGCCAGCAGCGTAGGTCCTCAAGAGACCCAGTACTTC. As protein: CASSVGPQETQYF.